These 7 T cell receptor beta chains were all obtained from the same sample, sequenced in a study of PD-1 blockade in classical Hodgkin lymphoma. All patients relapsed after autologous stem cell transplantation, and brentuximab vedotin exposure varied. TCRdb's table, derived via immunoSEQ multiplex PCR, lists solely in-frame clones and lacks some. The data contain over 85,000 clones, 81% of them seen just once; the ten biggest clones take up 15% to 20%. This sample comprised peripheral blood mononuclear cells (PBMCs), obtained before the second cycle of nivolumab. All receptors derive from a human donor with classical Hodgkin lymphoma.

V gene TRBV5-6 combines with J gene TRBJ2-3; the D gene is possibly TRBD1 (5 bases). CDR1 is SGHDT, CDR2 YYEEEE, per germline. Trimming took 3 bases from V and 4 from J, leaving 24 bases between them. The CDR3 length is 18 residues. CDR3 in DNA: TGTGCCAGCAGCTCTTTAGGTGGGGCCCAGGCGAGCCCAGATACGCAGTATTTT. Its protein is CASSSLGGAQASPDTQYF.

Written as DNA, the CDR3 is TGTGCCAGCTCACCACCTTGGACGACCGGGGAGCTGTTTTTT. As protein: CASSPPWTTGELFF. The chain carries TRBV18 and TRBJ2-2; D not certain. Per germline, CDR1 KGHSH and CDR2 LQKENI. This CDR3 has 14 residues. V lost 0 bases and J lost 5, with 7 bases in between.

The rearrangement uses TRBV27 and TRBJ2-3, with 8 bases lining up with TRBD2. CDR3 length: 15 amino acids. The germline V gene encodes CDR1 MNHEY and CDR2 SMNVEV (reference sequence). Germline trimming cut 10 bases from V and 1 base from J; bases unmatched to any gene: 10. As DNA, the CDR3 is TGTGCCACCCGACGACTAGCGCTCGGCACAGATACGCAGTATTTT. Amino acids: CATRRLALGTDTQYF.

The rearrangement links TRBV4-3 to TRBJ2-1; 8 bases are shared with TRBD2. The CDR3 sequence is 15 residues long. Germline V gene data show CDR1 as LGHNA and CDR2 as YSLEER. Germline trimming cut 3 bases from V and 8 bases from J; bases unmatched to any gene: 9. DNA of the CDR3: TGCGCCAGCAGCCATGGAGGGACTAGTCGCGATGAGCAGTTCTTC. Protein product: CASSHGGTSRDEQFF.

This chain uses TRBV25-1 with TRBJ2-7; D call uncertain. V lost 6 bases, J lost 0 bases, and 12 bases lay in between. The germline V gene has CDR1 MGHDK and CDR2 SYGVNS. The CDR3 spans 14 residues. The CDR3 DNA reads TGTGCCAGCAGGGGAATGGGGTCCTCCTACGAGCAGTACTTC. It translates to CASRGMGSSYEQYF.

The V gene is TRBV28, the J gene TRBJ1-2; 8 positions agree with TRBD1. CDR1 is MDHEN and CDR2 is SYDVKM in the germline V gene. CDR3 length equals 14 residues. The V segment lost 5 bases and the J segment 5 bases; nucleotides outside the gene matches: 7. In DNA, the CDR3 is TGTGCCAGCAGTCCTGCCGGGACAGGATATGGCTACACCTTC. It specifies CASSPAGTGYGYTF.

The DNA for the CDR3 is TGTGCCAGCAGTTTCACTCTCGACCTTAAGGCTTTCTTT. It specifies CASSFTLDLKAFF. The chain couples TRBV6-5 to TRBJ1-1; no definite D call. Germline V lookup: CDR1 MNHEY, CDR2 SVGAGI. This CDR3 is built from 13 residues. The V end lost 4 bases, the J end lost 11 bases, and 17 bases lay between the germline ends.